This T cell receptor (beta chain) was obtained from a study of T cells in Graves' hyperthyroidism and ophthalmopathy. Findings of the study overall: Through a model of 13 V-J features, ophthalmopathy was separated from stable hyperthyroidism. Also found in blood were most expanded thyroid clonotypes above 0.001.

This clonotype was detected only a few times. Its specificity is unknown. The PBMCs were sourced from fresh peripheral blood (around 9.9 ml). V was clipped by 4 bases and J by 5 bases; unmatched bases: 8. The CDR3 contains 15 residues. Germline V CDR1 and CDR2: SEHNR, FQNEAQ (reference sequence). RNA transcripts served as the template for amplifying TCR beta CDR3 regions. The HTBI set primed first-round TCR CDR3 RT-PCR. TCRdb passed the multiplex PCR reads through MiXCR, listing each CDR3 protein once. The table has more than 500,000 distinct CDR3 sequences, 12% to 15% seen once. The TCR comes from a woman between 40 and 50 years old with Graves' hyperthyroidism. V usage is TRBV7-9 and J usage is TRBJ1-1; TRBD1 aligns across 9 bases. The source material was blood. In DNA form, the CDR3 reads TGTGCCAGCAGCTACTCCGGGACAGGGAGTACTGAAGCTTTCTTT. It is translated as CASSYSGTGSTEAFF.